This T cell receptor (beta chain) appears in the sequencing data of a study of blood T cells in healthy people across ages. Study-level findings and limits: PBMCs were not sorted, which prevented a conclusive comparison of naive versus antigen-experienced cells. A roughly linear fall in TCR beta diversity per million T cells was seen with increasing age.

The authors ran a second PCR of roughly 7 to 11 cycles using a sample-barcoded 5' primer and a J-beta primer mix. Sequencing of every sample gave 2.5 million or more CDR3-containing paired-end reads. Using its own MiXCR run on the 5' RACE reads, TCRdb lists one record per CDR3 protein. The table has around 1.5 million distinct CDR3 sequences, approximately 32% seen once. A note on this clonotype: Its antigen is still unknown.

This CDR3 is 14 amino acids long. Germline CDR1 is DFQATT and CDR2 is SNEGSKA (reference sequence). V lost 0 bases and J 5 bases, leaving 13 bases between the germline ends. This clonotype was sampled from a woman aged 25-40 years in good health. The J gene is TRBJ2-5, the V gene TRBV20-1; possible D gene TRBD2, 5 bases. The sequencing input was blood. CDR3 nucleotides: TGCAGTGCTAGAGAAAGGCGGGCCGGGGAGACCCAGTACTTC. Translating it yields CSARERRAGETQYF.